The clone carrying this T cell receptor (beta chain) was counted once. Its target is not known. The data originate from a study of T cells in Graves' hyperthyroidism and ophthalmopathy. Study outcomes and limitations: Most thyroid clonotypes that were expanded above 0.001 also turned up in blood. In the analysis, a 13 V-J model separated ophthalmopathy from stable hyperthyroidism.

TCR beta CDR3 regions were amplified from RNA transcripts. The HTBI primer set drove a first-round RT-PCR of the TCR CDR3. From the multiplex PCR reads, TCRdb called clonotypes with MiXCR, one entry per CDR3 protein. The sample lists 300,000 to 350,000 distinct CDR3 sequences; 15% to 20% were seen once. Stable hyperthyroidism: no ophthalmopathy progression over 18 months of follow-up. The PBMCs were sourced from fresh peripheral blood (about 9.7 ml). The CDR3 is made up of 12 amino acids. V gave up 7 bases and J gave up 4 bases, with 7 bases separating them. Germline CDR1 and CDR2: MNHNS and SASEGT. This receptor was identified in a woman aged 50 to 60 with Graves' hyperthyroidism. Input material: blood. The chain recombines TRBV6-1 with TRBJ2-2; D unresolved. CDR3 DNA sequence: TGTGCCAGCACTCTTCCCACCGGGGAGCTGTTTTTT. This codes for CASTLPTGELFF.